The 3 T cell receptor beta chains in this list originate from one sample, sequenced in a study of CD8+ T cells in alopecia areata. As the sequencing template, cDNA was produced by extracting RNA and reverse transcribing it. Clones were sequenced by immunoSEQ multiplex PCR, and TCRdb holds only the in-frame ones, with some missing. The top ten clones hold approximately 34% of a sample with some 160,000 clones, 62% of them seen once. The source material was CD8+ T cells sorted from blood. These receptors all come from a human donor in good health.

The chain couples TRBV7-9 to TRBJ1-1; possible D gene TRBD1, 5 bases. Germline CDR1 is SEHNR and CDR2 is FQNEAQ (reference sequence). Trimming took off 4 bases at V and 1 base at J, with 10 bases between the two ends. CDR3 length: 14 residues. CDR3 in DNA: TGTGCCAGCAGCTCGATACAGGCGAACACTGAAGCTTTCTTT. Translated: CASSSIQANTEAFF.

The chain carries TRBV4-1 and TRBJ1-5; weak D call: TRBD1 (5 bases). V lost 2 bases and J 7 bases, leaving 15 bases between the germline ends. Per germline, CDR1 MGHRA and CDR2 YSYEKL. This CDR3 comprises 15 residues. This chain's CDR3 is CASSQIPRVNQPQHF. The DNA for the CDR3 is TGCGCCAGCAGCCAAATTCCCAGGGTCAACCAGCCCCAGCATTTT.

As DNA, the CDR3 is TGCAGCGTTGGACTGAGCTACGAGCAGTACTTC. Translated, it gives CSVGLSYEQYF. The V gene is TRBV29-1, the J gene TRBJ2-7; D is unresolved. This CDR3 region has 11 residues. The germline V gene encodes CDR1 SQVTM and CDR2 ANQGSEA. V was shortened by 4 bases and J by 3 bases, with 7 bases between the two germline ends.